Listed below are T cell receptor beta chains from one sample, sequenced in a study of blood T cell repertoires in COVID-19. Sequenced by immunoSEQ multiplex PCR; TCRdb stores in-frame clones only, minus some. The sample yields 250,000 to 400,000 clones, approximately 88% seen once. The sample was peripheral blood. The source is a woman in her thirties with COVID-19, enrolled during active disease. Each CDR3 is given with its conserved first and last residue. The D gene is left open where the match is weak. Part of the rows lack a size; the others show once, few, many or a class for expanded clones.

cdr3_aa: CASSVTGTGAHF
cdr3_nt: TGTGCCAGCAGTGTCACCGGGACAGGGGCACATTTT
d_call: TRBD1
j_call: TRBJ1-3
clone_size: NA
v_call: TRBV2

cdr3_aa: CASSQGLLAGTDTQYF
cdr3_nt: TGCGCCAGCAGCCAAGGCTTACTAGCAGGCACAGATACGCAGTATTTT
d_call: NA
j_call: TRBJ2-3
clone_size: NA
v_call: TRBV4-1

cdr3_aa: CASSTQDNQPQHF
cdr3_nt: TGTGCCAGCAGTACACAGGACAATCAGCCCCAGCATTTT
d_call: NA
j_call: TRBJ1-5
clone_size: NA
v_call: TRBV6-2/TRBV6-3

cdr3_aa: CASSAAGGAGWNEQFF
cdr3_nt: TGCGCCAGCAGCGCAGCGGGGGGCGCGGGATGGAATGAGCAGTTCTTC
d_call: TRBD2
j_call: TRBJ2-1
clone_size: NA
v_call: TRBV5-1

cdr3_aa: CASSLTPRTGELFF
cdr3_nt: TGTGCCAGCAGCTTAACCCCTAGAACCGGGGAGCTGTTTTTT
d_call: NA
j_call: TRBJ2-2
clone_size: NA
v_call: TRBV7-3

cdr3_aa: CAWSELSYNEQFF
cdr3_nt: TGTGCCTGGAGTGAACTGTCCTACAATGAGCAGTTCTTC
d_call: NA
j_call: TRBJ2-1
clone_size: NA
v_call: TRBV30

cdr3_aa: CASSLDRSSGNTIYF
cdr3_nt: TGTGCCAGCAGCTTGGACAGGAGCTCTGGAAACACCATATATTTT
d_call: NA
j_call: TRBJ1-3
clone_size: once
v_call: TRBV5-5

cdr3_aa: CASSEPVDRARKNQPQHF
cdr3_nt: TGTGCCAGCAGTGAACCGGTTGACAGGGCGAGGAAAAATCAGCCCCAGCATTTT
d_call: TRBD1
j_call: TRBJ1-5
clone_size: NA
v_call: TRBV6-1

cdr3_aa: CASSPTGGPNEKLFF
cdr3_nt: TGTGCCAGCAGCCCCACCGGGGGGCCAAATGAAAAACTGTTTTTT
d_call: NA
j_call: TRBJ1-4
clone_size: NA
v_call: TRBV5-6

cdr3_aa: CASSLLDGGTEAFF
cdr3_nt: TGTGCCAGCAGCTTATTAGACGGGGGGACTGAAGCTTTCTTT
d_call: NA
j_call: TRBJ1-1
clone_size: NA
v_call: TRBV5-6

cdr3_aa: CASSWGDEQFF
cdr3_nt: TGTGCCAGCTCATGGGGGGATGAGCAGTTCTTC
d_call: NA
j_call: TRBJ2-1
clone_size: NA
v_call: TRBV25-1

cdr3_aa: CAWSAGVAYEQYF
cdr3_nt: TGTGCCTGGAGTGCGGGGGTTGCCTACGAGCAGTACTTC
d_call: NA
j_call: TRBJ2-7
clone_size: NA
v_call: TRBV30

cdr3_aa: CASSRTSRGPNTGELFF
cdr3_nt: TGTGCCAGCAGTCGGACTAGCCGGGGACCTAACACCGGGGAGCTGTTTTTT
d_call: TRBD2
j_call: TRBJ2-2
clone_size: NA
v_call: TRBV2

cdr3_aa: CALRRRQPVLYGYTF
cdr3_nt: TGTGCCCTTAGGCGGAGGCAGCCCGTACTCTATGGCTACACCTTC
d_call: NA
j_call: TRBJ1-2
clone_size: NA
v_call: TRBV6-5

cdr3_aa: CASSDRGQADTQYF
cdr3_nt: TGTGCCAGCAGCGACAGGGGTCAGGCAGATACGCAGTATTTT
d_call: TRBD1
j_call: TRBJ2-3
clone_size: once
v_call: TRBV9

cdr3_aa: CASSSGLAGVEQYF
cdr3_nt: TGTGCCAGCAGCTCGGGACTAGCGGGGGTCGAGCAGTACTTC
d_call: TRBD2
j_call: TRBJ2-7
clone_size: NA
v_call: TRBV7-2

cdr3_aa: CSVVQGTYEQYF
cdr3_nt: TGCAGCGTTGTACAGGGGACCTACGAGCAGTACTTC
d_call: TRBD1
j_call: TRBJ2-7
clone_size: few
v_call: TRBV29-1

cdr3_aa: CASRRTGTTNEKLFF
cdr3_nt: TGTGCCAGCAGACGAACAGGGACAACTAATGAAAAACTGTTTTTT
d_call: NA
j_call: TRBJ1-4
clone_size: NA
v_call: TRBV7-9

cdr3_aa: CASSQALFSPLHF
cdr3_nt: TGTGCCAGCAGCCAAGCATTGTTCTCACCCCTCCACTTT
d_call: NA
j_call: TRBJ1-6
clone_size: NA
v_call: TRBV3-1/TRBV3-2

cdr3_aa: CASSPLPTGNTEAFF
cdr3_nt: TGTGCCAGTAGCCCCCTCCCGACAGGGAACACTGAAGCTTTCTTT
d_call: NA
j_call: TRBJ1-1
clone_size: NA
v_call: TRBV19

cdr3_aa: CASGLQVNTEAFF
cdr3_nt: TGTGCCAGCGGACTACAGGTGAACACTGAAGCTTTCTTT
d_call: NA
j_call: TRBJ1-1
clone_size: NA
v_call: TRBV6-5

cdr3_aa: CASSNRQVGNQPQHF
cdr3_nt: TGTGCCAGCAGTAACCGACAGGTGGGTAATCAGCCCCAGCATTTT
d_call: NA
j_call: TRBJ1-5
clone_size: NA
v_call: TRBV6-5

cdr3_aa: CASSEEGGGRNGYTF
cdr3_nt: TGTGCCAGCAGTGAAGAGGGCGGGGGGCGAAATGGCTACACCTTC
d_call: NA
j_call: TRBJ1-2
clone_size: NA
v_call: TRBV2

cdr3_aa: CASSPPGQQSYNEQFF
cdr3_nt: TGTGCCAGCAGCCCTCCGGGACAGCAATCCTACAATGAGCAGTTCTTC
d_call: TRBD1
j_call: TRBJ2-1
clone_size: NA
v_call: TRBV7-9

cdr3_aa: CASSLGQGYEQFF
cdr3_nt: TGTGCCAGCAGCTTAGGGCAGGGCTATGAGCAGTTCTTC
d_call: NA
j_call: TRBJ2-1
clone_size: NA
v_call: TRBV7-2

cdr3_aa: CASSLASETQYF
cdr3_nt: TGCGCCAGCAGCTTGGCCTCAGAGACCCAGTACTTC
d_call: NA
j_call: TRBJ2-5
clone_size: NA
v_call: TRBV5-1

cdr3_aa: CASSQGRGSGGNEQFF
cdr3_nt: TGTGCCAGCAGCCAAGGAAGGGGTAGCGGGGGCAATGAGCAGTTCTTC
d_call: TRBD2
j_call: TRBJ2-1
clone_size: NA
v_call: TRBV3-1/TRBV3-2

cdr3_aa: CASSNYGGSHPRYGYTF
cdr3_nt: TGTGCCAGCAGCAACTATGGGGGGTCCCATCCCCGATATGGCTACACCTTC
d_call: NA
j_call: TRBJ1-2
clone_size: NA
v_call: TRBV5-4

cdr3_aa: CAISRDSLKETQYF
cdr3_nt: TGTGCCATCAGTAGGGACAGTCTTAAAGAGACCCAGTACTTC
d_call: TRBD1
j_call: TRBJ2-5
clone_size: NA
v_call: TRBV10-3

cdr3_aa: CASSDPGLAVPYNEQFF
cdr3_nt: TGTGCCAGCAGCGACCCGGGACTAGCGGTCCCCTACAATGAGCAGTTCTTC
d_call: TRBD2
j_call: TRBJ2-1
clone_size: NA
v_call: TRBV11-3

cdr3_aa: CASGPGHPGQETQYF
cdr3_nt: TGTGCCAGCGGCCCGGGACATCCAGGCCAAGAGACCCAGTACTTC
d_call: NA
j_call: TRBJ2-5
clone_size: NA
v_call: TRBV5-6

cdr3_aa: CASAEDWARNQPQHF
cdr3_nt: TGTGCCAGCGCCGAAGATTGGGCCCGCAATCAGCCCCAGCATTTT
d_call: NA
j_call: TRBJ1-5
clone_size: NA
v_call: TRBV2

cdr3_aa: CASSIRGRGRSNEKLFF
cdr3_nt: TGTGCCAGTAGTATTAGGGGCAGGGGTCGATCTAATGAAAAACTGTTTTTT
d_call: NA
j_call: TRBJ1-4
clone_size: NA
v_call: TRBV19

cdr3_aa: CASSQEGARKTQYF
cdr3_nt: TGTGCCAGCAGCCAGGAGGGGGCGCGGAAAACCCAGTACTTC
d_call: NA
j_call: TRBJ2-5
clone_size: NA
v_call: TRBV9

cdr3_aa: CSVEGDRAGRDTQYF
cdr3_nt: TGCAGCGTTGAGGGAGACAGGGCTGGGAGAGATACGCAGTATTTT
d_call: TRBD1
j_call: TRBJ2-3
clone_size: NA
v_call: TRBV29-1

cdr3_aa: CASSSTPGGETQYF
cdr3_nt: TGTGCCAGCAGCTCGACCCCGGGGGGAGAGACCCAGTACTTC
d_call: TRBD2
j_call: TRBJ2-5
clone_size: NA
v_call: TRBV7-7

cdr3_aa: CASSIAGIQYF
cdr3_nt: TGTGCCAGTAGTATAGCAGGCATTCAGTACTTC
d_call: NA
j_call: TRBJ2-4
clone_size: NA
v_call: TRBV19

cdr3_aa: CASSHRAPYNEQFF
cdr3_nt: TGTGCCAGCAGCCACAGGGCCCCCTACAATGAGCAGTTCTTC
d_call: NA
j_call: TRBJ2-1
clone_size: NA
v_call: TRBV3-1/TRBV3-2

cdr3_aa: CASSPGYNEQFF
cdr3_nt: TGTGCCAGCAGCCCAGGATACAATGAGCAGTTCTTC
d_call: NA
j_call: TRBJ2-1
clone_size: NA
v_call: TRBV7-2

cdr3_aa: CASSPGQGYSGANVLTF
cdr3_nt: TGTGCCAGCAGTCCGGGACAGGGCTACTCTGGGGCCAACGTCCTGACTTTC
d_call: TRBD1
j_call: TRBJ2-6
clone_size: NA
v_call: TRBV27

cdr3_aa: CASTWRAANYGYTF
cdr3_nt: TGTGCCAGTACGTGGAGGGCCGCTAACTATGGCTACACCTTC
d_call: NA
j_call: TRBJ1-2
clone_size: NA
v_call: TRBV19

cdr3_aa: CASSQARGLGGYTF
cdr3_nt: TGTGCCAGCAGCCAAGCCAGGGGTTTAGGGGGCTACACCTTC
d_call: NA
j_call: TRBJ1-2
clone_size: few
v_call: TRBV14

cdr3_aa: CATTPGTGRANTEAFF
cdr3_nt: TGTGCCACCACTCCCGGGACAGGGCGTGCGAACACTGAAGCTTTCTTT
d_call: TRBD1
j_call: TRBJ1-1
clone_size: NA
v_call: TRBV15

cdr3_aa: CASSLLDRSYTDTQYF
cdr3_nt: TGTGCCAGCAGCTTATTAGACCGGAGTTACACAGATACGCAGTATTTT
d_call: NA
j_call: TRBJ2-3
clone_size: NA
v_call: TRBV7-8

cdr3_aa: CASREDHSGANVLTF
cdr3_nt: TGTGCCAGCAGGGAGGACCACTCTGGGGCCAACGTCCTGACTTTC
d_call: NA
j_call: TRBJ2-6
clone_size: NA
v_call: TRBV27

cdr3_aa: CASSDVESGYTF
cdr3_nt: TGTGCCAGCAGCGACGTAGAATCTGGCTACACCTTC
d_call: NA
j_call: TRBJ1-2
clone_size: NA
v_call: TRBV9

cdr3_aa: CASSPGQLTDTQYF
cdr3_nt: TGTGCCAGCAGCCCGGGACAACTCACAGATACGCAGTATTTT
d_call: NA
j_call: TRBJ2-3
clone_size: NA
v_call: TRBV9

cdr3_aa: CASSWTPSDTQYF
cdr3_nt: TGTGCCAGCAGCTGGACACCATCAGATACGCAGTATTTT
d_call: NA
j_call: TRBJ2-3
clone_size: NA
v_call: TRBV7-7

cdr3_aa: CASSSQRGYEQYF
cdr3_nt: TGTGCCAGCAGCTCCCAGCGGGGCTACGAGCAGTACTTC
d_call: TRBD2
j_call: TRBJ2-7
clone_size: NA
v_call: TRBV11-1